One sample yielded the 13 T cell receptor beta chains listed below, sequenced in a study of blood T cell repertoires in COVID-19. The assay was immunoSEQ multiplex PCR, and TCRdb's table has in-frame clones only and misses some. The sample lists about 92,000 clones; under 85% were seen once. Sequencing was done on a sample of peripheral blood. The receptors derive from a human donor in a cohort sampled during active COVID-19.

V and J are TRBV7-3 and TRBJ1-1, with unresolved D. Germline V lookup: CDR1 SGHTA, CDR2 FQGTGA. The CDR3 has 13 amino acids. Between the trimmed V and J ends, which lost 0 bases and 6 bases, there was a span of 8 bases. The CDR3 nucleotides are TGTGCCAGCAGCTTAACTTTGGGCGCTGAAGCTTTCTTT. Translating it yields CASSLTLGAEAFF.

This chain uses TRBV5-1 with TRBJ1-1; 7 positions match TRBD1. The V segment lost 4 bases and the J segment 1 base; nucleotides outside the gene matches: 10. Germline V gives CDR1 SGHRS, CDR2 YFSETQ. The CDR3 loop spans 16 amino acids. CDR3 residues: CASSLRTGARNTEAFF. The DNA for the CDR3 is TGCGCCAGCAGCCTCCGGACAGGCGCAAGGAACACTGAAGCTTTCTTT.

This rearrangement joins TRBV29-1 to TRBJ2-7, with D unresolved. Looked up from germline, CDR1 is SQVTM and CDR2 is ANQGSEA. V was pared by 4 bases and J by 7 bases, with 11 bases between. This CDR3 contains 11 residues. The DNA of the CDR3 is TGCAGCGTTGGTTTTGGTACAGAGCAGTACTTC. As protein: CSVGFGTEQYF.

This CDR3 is CASSYPTSGGWNEQFF. The CDR3 bases are TGTGCCAGCAGTTACCCAACTAGCGGGGGATGGAATGAGCAGTTCTTC. V usage is TRBV6-6 and J usage is TRBJ2-1; 11 nucleotides agree with TRBD2. V trimming: 2 bases; J trimming: 7 bases; junction bases outside the gene matches: 7. Germline V gene data show CDR1 as MNHNY and CDR2 as SVGAGI (reference sequence). The length of the CDR3 is 16 residues.

The V call is TRBV19, the J call TRBJ2-1, with a possible D match to TRBD2 (6 bases). Trimming pared 6 bases from V and 7 bases from J, leaving 13 bases between. Germline CDR1 reads LNHDA; CDR2 reads SQIVND (reference sequence). This CDR3 region has 13 residues. This CDR3 reads CASRSVAANEQFF. The CDR3 DNA reads TGTGCCAGTAGGAGTGTAGCGGCTAATGAGCAGTTCTTC. Drawing the rest from reference TRBV19 and TRBJ2-1, the complete variable domain is DGGITQSPKYLFRKEGQNVTLSCEQNLNHDAMYWYRQDPGQGLRLIYYSQIVNDFQKGDIAEGYSVSREKKESFPLTVTSAQKNPTAFYLCASRSVAANEQFFGPGTRLTVL.

J is TRBJ2-3 and V is TRBV5-4, with TRBD2 matching over 11 bases. V lost 4 bases and J lost 3; bases outside the gene matches: 7. The CDR3 contains 16 residues. The germline V gene encodes CDR1 SGHNT and CDR2 YYREEE (reference sequence). CDR3 sequence: CASSKPTSGGTDTQYF. The CDR3 coding sequence is TGTGCCAGCAGCAAGCCCACTAGCGGGGGTACAGATACGCAGTATTTT.

The CDR3 bases are TGTGCCAGCAGCGGCGGGACAGCCGGGGAGCTGTTTTTT. Translated, it gives CASSGGTAGELFF. The chain carries TRBV14 and TRBJ2-2; TRBD1 might be the D (7 bases). V lost 5 bases, J lost 6 bases, and 10 bases lay in between. The CDR3 has 13 amino acids. Germline assignment: CDR1 SGHDN and CDR2 FVKESK.

V gene TRBV5-1 combines with J gene TRBJ2-3; D gene unclear. The length of the CDR3 is 14 residues. Deletions cut 2 bases from V and 2 bases from J, with 9 bases between. Germline V gene sequence: CDR1 SGHRS, CDR2 YFSETQ. The CDR3 nucleotides are TGCGCCAGCAGCTTTTTGCAGTCCACAGATACGCAGTATTTT. It specifies CASSFLQSTDTQYF.

The sample holds one count of this clone. The chain employs TRBV7-9 and TRBJ2-7; maybe TRBD2 (7 bases). This CDR3 is built from 14 residues. Trimming removed 5 bases from V and 3 bases from J, with 14 bases in between. Per the germline V gene, CDR1 is SEHNR and CDR2 is FQNEAQ (reference sequence). As DNA, the CDR3 is TGTGCCAGCAGCCCCCGGGGGGCCCTCTACGAGCAGTACTTC. It codes for CASSPRGALYEQYF.

The chain joins TRBV18 to TRBJ2-7, with TRBD1 matching 8 bases. CDR1 and CDR2 (germline): KGHSH, LQKENI. Trimming at V came to 0 bases and at J to 3 bases, leaving 7 bases not matched to a gene. The CDR3 is made up of 16 amino acids. CDR3 residues: CASSPPTGAGFYEQYF. The CDR3 DNA sequence: TGTGCCAGCTCACCACCGACAGGGGCTGGGTTCTACGAGCAGTACTTC.

The chain recombines TRBV6-1 with TRBJ2-1; D is possibly TRBD1 (7 bases). The V gene's germline CDR1 is MNHNS and CDR2 SASEGT. The CDR3 contains 17 residues. V was clipped by 3 bases and J by 0 bases, with 15 bases between them. The DNA of the CDR3 is TGTGCCAGCAGTGATATGGCAGGGGGAGGCTCCTACAATGAGCAGTTCTTC. Translating gives CASSDMAGGGSYNEQFF.

The chain employs TRBV9 and TRBJ2-1, with 9 bases lining up with TRBD2. CDR3 length: 15 amino acids. V lost 1 base and J lost 3; bases outside the gene matches: 2. Germline V lookup: CDR1 SGDLS, CDR2 YYNGEE. CDR3 in amino acids: CASSVRLAVYNEQFF. The CDR3 DNA is TGTGCCAGCAGCGTACGACTAGCGGTCTACAATGAGCAGTTCTTC.

This clone appeared a single time. This chain connects TRBV5-1 to TRBJ1-4; TRBD1 might be the D (5 bases). Germline CDR1 is SGHRS and CDR2 is YFSETQ. The CDR3 sequence is 14 residues long. V lost 4 bases and J lost 2, with 9 bases in between. The CDR3 DNA reads as TGCGCCAGCAGCCAGACAGCCACTAATGAAAAACTGTTTTTT. The encoded protein is CASSQTATNEKLFF.